Below, 24 T cell receptor beta chains from the same sample are listed, as sequenced in a study of early T cells in non-severe SARS-CoV-2 infection. TCRdb re-called the 5' RACE reads through MiXCR, storing one row per CDR3 protein. The table lists approximately 70,000 distinct CDR3 sequences, around 11% of them singletons. The specimen was whole blood. The receptors come from an adult who was a healthcare worker with PCR-confirmed SARS-CoV-2 infection or an uninfected control (not recorded which).

The gene calls are TRBV30 and TRBJ2-1, with 15 positions matching TRBD2. V was pared by 1 base and J by 6 bases, with 19 bases of the junction left unmatched. CDR1 and CDR2 from the germline V gene are GTSNPN and SVGIG (reference sequence). This CDR3 has 21 amino acids. The DNA for the CDR3 is TGTGCCTGGAGTGCCGAGTGGACTAGCGGGGGGGCCTGGCGGTACTCCAATGAGCAGTTCTTC. Amino acid sequence: CAWSAEWTSGGAWRYSNEQFF.

The table lists this clonotype with a few counts. CDR3 protein: CASSKGPLPYNEQFF. CDR3 nucleotide sequence: TGTGCCAGCTCTAAGGGGCCATTGCCCTACAATGAGCAGTTCTTC. The chain is built from TRBV12-3 or TRBV12-4 and TRBJ2-1; the D gene is possibly TRBD1 (5 bases). Trimming removed 8 bases at V and 2 bases at J, with 16 bases between. This CDR3 region has 15 residues.

This chain uses TRBV29-1 with TRBJ1-1, with 8 bases aligning to TRBD1. CDR1 is SQVTM, CDR2 ANQGSEA, per germline. This CDR3 spans 13 amino acids. V lost 3 bases to trimming and J lost 5 bases; unmatched junction nucleotides: 5. CDR3 protein: CSVDETGVTEAFF. The DNA of the CDR3 is TGCAGCGTTGACGAGACAGGGGTAACTGAAGCTTTCTTT.

This clonotype turned up a few times. The V and J genes are TRBV12-3 or TRBV12-4 and TRBJ1-1; D may be TRBD1 (5 bases). The CDR3 runs 14 residues. Trimming took off 2 bases at V and 5 bases at J, with 12 bases between the two ends. The CDR3 DNA reads as TGTGCCAGCAGTTTATCAGGGATTGGGACTGAAGCTTTCTTT. Translated: CASSLSGIGTEAFF.

The V call is TRBV7-2, the J call TRBJ1-4; TRBD1 is a possible D gene (6 bases). The ends were cut back, 5 bases at V and 2 bases at J, with 12 bases in the middle. This CDR3 region has 15 residues. Germline V gene data show CDR1 as SGHTA and CDR2 as FQGNSA. In DNA, the CDR3 is TGTGCCAGCAGCATCAGGGGTGGTACTAATGAAAAACTGTTTTTT. Its translation: CASSIRGGTNEKLFF.

This clonotype was found a few times. The chain has TRBV24-1 and TRBJ1-1, with a possible D match to TRBD1 (6 bases). Germline V gene sequence: CDR1 KGHDR, CDR2 SFDVKD. Trimming shortened V by 4 bases and J by 8 bases, and 13 bases separated the two germline ends. The CDR3 covers 13 residues. CDR3 sequence reads: CATSDWDTGEAFF. The CDR3 DNA reads TGTGCCACCAGTGACTGGGACACCGGAGAAGCTTTCTTT.

In this sample, this clonotype turned up a few times. The chain joins TRBV9 to TRBJ2-5; 9 nucleotides match TRBD2. The V segment lost 0 bases and the J segment 2 bases; nucleotides outside the gene matches: 8. The CDR3 contains 17 residues. Per the germline V gene, CDR1 is SGDLS and CDR2 is YYNGEE. The CDR3 bases are TGTGCCAGCAGCGTAGATGGTAGCGGGGGCCGACAAGAGACCCAGTACTTC. Translated, it gives CASSVDGSGGRQETQYF.

The genes are TRBV3-1 and TRBJ2-7; the match to TRBD1 covers 8 bases. V trimming: 2 bases; J trimming: 4 bases; junction bases outside the gene matches: 1. This CDR3 is built from 13 residues. The germline gives CDR1 LGHDT, CDR2 YNNKEL (reference sequence). CDR3 loop: CASSQHRGYEQYF. In DNA form, the CDR3 reads TGTGCCAGCAGCCAACACAGGGGGTACGAGCAGTACTTC.

In this sample, this clonotype turned up many times. The J gene is TRBJ1-2, the V gene TRBV6-2 or TRBV6-3, with TRBD1 as a possible D gene (5 bases). In germline, CDR1 is MNHEY, CDR2 SVGEGT. Deletions cut 0 bases from V and 8 bases from J, with 19 bases between. The CDR3 covers 16 residues. For the CDR3, the DNA is TGTGCCAGCAGTTACTCGAGGGGACCAGAATCGTCCGGCTACACCTTC. As protein: CASSYSRGPESSGYTF.

This clonotype was detected ten times or more. One junction end does not reproduce the germline sequence, and a read error may be involved. The chain recombines TRBV6-6 with TRBJ1-3; D remains unclear. The CDR3 runs to 12 residues. CDR1 and CDR2 (germline): MNHNY, SVGAGI (reference sequence). The CDR3 DNA reads TGTGCCAGCACTTACTCTGGAAACACCATATATTTT. It is translated as CASTYSGNTIYF.

This clonotype came up many times. The rearrangement uses TRBV6-6 and TRBJ2-7; possible D gene TRBD2, 6 bases. The CDR3 runs to 13 residues. V was shortened by 0 bases and J by 7 bases, with 10 bases between the two germline ends. Germline values: CDR1 MNHNY, CDR2 SVGAGI (reference sequence). The CDR3 coding sequence is TGTGCCAGCAGTTACTCGAACGGGGGTGAGCAGTACTTC. Residues: CASSYSNGGEQYF.

This chain links TRBV29-1 with TRBJ2-4, with a possible D match to TRBD2 (5 bases). Germline CDR1 SQVTM, CDR2 ANQGSEA. The CDR3 extends over 11 amino acids. The ends were cut back, 7 bases at V and 6 bases at J, with 10 bases in the middle. CDR3 amino acids: CSAEGRNIQYF. The CDR3 bases are TGCAGCGCTGAGGGTAGAAACATTCAGTACTTC.

This chain links TRBV10-2 with TRBJ2-2; D remains ambiguous. The CDR3 runs 13 residues. From germline, CDR1 is WSHSY and CDR2 SAAADI. The V end lost 5 bases, the J end lost 10 bases, and 14 bases lay between the germline ends. The CDR3 protein is CASSRTPTQELFF. The CDR3 coding sequence is TGCGCCAGCAGTCGGACCCCGACTCAGGAGCTGTTTTTT.

This clonotype was detected many times. The chain joins TRBV5-1 to TRBJ2-7, with a possible D match to TRBD1 (6 bases). The CDR3 is made up of 14 amino acids. Germline CDR1 reads SGHRS; CDR2 reads YFSETQ. The ends were cut back, 1 base at V and 3 bases at J, with 11 bases in the middle. The CDR3 here is CASSLMDSSYEQYF. The CDR3 DNA follows: TGCGCCAGCAGCTTGATGGACAGCAGCTACGAGCAGTACTTC.

This clonotype was seen a few times. V gene TRBV27 combines with J gene TRBJ2-1; 8 nucleotides match TRBD2. J gave up 0 bases and V 5 bases, and 12 bases lay outside the gene matches. Germline CDR1 reads MNHEY; CDR2 reads SMNVEV (reference sequence). The CDR3 loop spans 18 amino acids. DNA for the CDR3: TGTGCCAGCAGTCCCAGGAGCCTAGCGGGCGGCTCCTACAATGAGCAGTTCTTC. This encodes CASSPRSLAGGSYNEQFF.

Notes on this clonotype: One end of the junction varies from germline; a read error may be responsible. The V gene is TRBV6-2 or TRBV6-3, the J gene TRBJ2-1; 9 nucleotides align to TRBD2. This CDR3 is 14 amino acids long. Germline assignment: CDR1 MNHEY and CDR2 SVGEGT. CDR3 nucleotide sequence: TGTGCCAGCAGTTATCTAGCGGGGTACAGTGAGCAGTTCTTC. This encodes CASSYLAGYSEQFF.

This rearrangement joins TRBV4-1 to TRBJ2-2; no clear D gene. The CDR3 spans 14 residues. CDR1 and CDR2 (germline): MGHRA, YSYEKL. Trimming left V 1 base short and J 0 bases short, with 3 bases between. The CDR3 nucleotides read TGCGCCAGCAGCCAAGGCCCGAACACCGGGGAGCTGTTTTTT. It specifies CASSQGPNTGELFF.

This clonotype occurred a few times. V gene TRBV6-1 combines with J gene TRBJ2-7; the match to TRBD2 covers 12 bases. With 6 bases clipped from V and 6 bases from J, the junction kept 0 bases outside the gene matches. CDR1 is MNHNS, CDR2 SASEGT, per germline. This CDR3 has 12 amino acids. The CDR3 bases are TGTGCCAGCAGGACTAGCGGGGGCGAGCAGTACTTC. Encoded protein: CASRTSGGEQYF.

In its sample, this clonotype was seen many times. The rearrangement uses TRBV10-3 and TRBJ2-5; no clear D gene. The V gene's germline CDR1 is ENHRY and CDR2 SYGVKD. This CDR3 contains 12 residues. Trimming took 4 bases from V and 2 from J, leaving 5 bases between them. The CDR3 sequence: CAISGVQETQYF. CDR3 in DNA: TGTGCCATCAGTGGGGTTCAAGAGACCCAGTACTTC.

This clonotype was detected a few times. V and J are TRBV7-2 and TRBJ2-2, with TRBD2 matching over 10 bases. The junction had 8 bases not matched to a gene; V was cut back by 3 bases and J by 7 bases. The germline gives CDR1 SGHTA, CDR2 FQGNSA. This CDR3 has 16 amino acids. CDR3 loop: CASSFSSGREGGELFF. DNA of the CDR3: TGTGCCAGCAGCTTTTCTAGCGGGAGAGAGGGCGGGGAGCTGTTTTTT.

This clonotype was recorded many times. The chain employs TRBV6-5 and TRBJ2-1; 8 bases agree with TRBD1. The junction had 10 bases not matched to a gene; V was cut back by 6 bases and J by 6 bases. The CDR3 runs 15 residues. CDR1 is MNHEY, CDR2 SVGAGI, per germline. The DNA of the CDR3 is TGTGCCAGCAGGGGTTTACAGGGGGGAAGCAATGAGCAGTTCTTC. Its translation: CASRGLQGGSNEQFF.

In this sample, this clonotype turned up many times. The chain carries TRBV10-3 and TRBJ2-7; D remains ambiguous. Germline V gene lookup returns CDR1 ENHRY and CDR2 SYGVKD. V was cut by 0 bases and J by 1 base, with 7 bases left in between. The CDR3 is made up of 14 amino acids. The CDR3 loop reads CAISESSTSYEQYF. The DNA for the CDR3 is TGTGCCATCAGTGAGTCGAGCACTTCCTACGAGCAGTACTTC.

This clonotype was counted a few times. The rearrangement uses TRBV18 and TRBJ2-5; TRBD2 matches 9 bases. The CDR3 loop spans 15 amino acids. CDR1 and CDR2 from the germline V gene are KGHSH and LQKENI. After removal of 2 bases from V and 4 bases from J, the junction contained 5 bases not matched to a gene. CDR3 DNA: TGTGCCAGCTCACCATCGGGACTAGCTTCAGAGACCCAGTACTTC. Protein sequence: CASSPSGLASETQYF.

This clonotype turned up a few times. The chain couples TRBV11-2 to TRBJ2-1, with D uncertain. The germline CDR1 and CDR2 sequences are SGHAT and FQNNGV. Trimming took 5 bases from V and 4 from J, leaving 9 bases between them. CDR3 length equals 13 residues. CDR3 in DNA: TGTGCCAGCAGCCCCCTGAGATACAATGAGCAGTTCTTC. Translation gives CASSPLRYNEQFF.